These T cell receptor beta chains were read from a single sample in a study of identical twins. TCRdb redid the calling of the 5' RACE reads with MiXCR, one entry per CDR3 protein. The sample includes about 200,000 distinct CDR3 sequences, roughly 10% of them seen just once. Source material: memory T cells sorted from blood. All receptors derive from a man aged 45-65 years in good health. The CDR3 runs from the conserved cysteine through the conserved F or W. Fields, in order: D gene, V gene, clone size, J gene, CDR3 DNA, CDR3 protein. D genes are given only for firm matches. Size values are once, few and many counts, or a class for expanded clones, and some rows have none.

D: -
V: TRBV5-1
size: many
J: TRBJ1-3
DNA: TGCGCCAGCAGCTTGGGCGCGGAGCGAAACACCATATATTTT
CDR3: CASSLGAERNTIYF

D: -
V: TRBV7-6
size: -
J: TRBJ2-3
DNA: TGTGCCAGCAGCAAGGAAGTCACAGATACGCAGTATTTT
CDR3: CASSKEVTDTQYF

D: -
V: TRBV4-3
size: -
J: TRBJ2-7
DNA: TGCGCCAGCAGCCAAGGACTATGGGGGAGCTACGAGCAGTACTTC
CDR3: CASSQGLWGSYEQYF

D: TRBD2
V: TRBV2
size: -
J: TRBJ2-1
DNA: TGTGCCAGCACACTAGCGGGGGGCAATCTTTACAATGAGCAGTTCTTC
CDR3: CASTLAGGNLYNEQFF

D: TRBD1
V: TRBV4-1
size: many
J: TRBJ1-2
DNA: TGCGCCAGCAGCCAAGGGGACAGAACTAACTATGGCTACACCTTC
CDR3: CASSQGDRTNYGYTF

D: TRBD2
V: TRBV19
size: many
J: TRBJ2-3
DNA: TGTGCCAGTCGTCTAGCGGCCACAGATACGCAGTATTTT
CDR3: CASRLAATDTQYF

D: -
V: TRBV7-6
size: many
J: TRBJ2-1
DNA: TGTGCCAGCAGCTTAGACGTGGTTTACAATGAGCAGTTCTTC
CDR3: CASSLDVVYNEQFF

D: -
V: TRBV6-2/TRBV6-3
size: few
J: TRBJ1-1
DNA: TGTGCCAGCAGTTACACAGGGATGGGGTACACTGAAGCTTTCTTT
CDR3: CASSYTGMGYTEAFF

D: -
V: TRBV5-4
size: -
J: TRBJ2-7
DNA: TGTGCCAGCAGCCCGGGGACCCATTCCTACGAGCAGTACTTC
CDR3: CASSPGTHSYEQYF

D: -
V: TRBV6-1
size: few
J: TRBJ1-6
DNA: TGTGCCAGCAGGCTCCCAGAGCAGAATAATTCACCCCTCCACTTT
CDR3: CASRLPEQNNSPLHF

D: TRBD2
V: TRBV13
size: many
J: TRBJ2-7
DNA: TGTGCCAGCAGTTTAGGACTAGCGGTCCACTCCTACGAGCAGTACTTC
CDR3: CASSLGLAVHSYEQYF

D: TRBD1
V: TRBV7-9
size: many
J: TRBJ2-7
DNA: TGTGCCAGCAGCCCACAGGGGGCGTGGAACGAGCAGTACTTC
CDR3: CASSPQGAWNEQYF

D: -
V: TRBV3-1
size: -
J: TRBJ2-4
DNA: TGTGCCAGCAGCCAAGGGGGCGGATACAAAAACATTCAGTACTTC
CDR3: CASSQGGGYKNIQYF

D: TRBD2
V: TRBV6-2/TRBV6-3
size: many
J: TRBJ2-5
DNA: TGTGCCAGCAGTTACGTCCCCGGGGGGTTCCAAGAGACCCAGTACTTC
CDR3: CASSYVPGGFQETQYF

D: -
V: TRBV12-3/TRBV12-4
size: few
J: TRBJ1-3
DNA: TGTGCCAGCGACTCATCCCAGGGCCGCTCTGGAAACACCATATATTTT
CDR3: CASDSSQGRSGNTIYF

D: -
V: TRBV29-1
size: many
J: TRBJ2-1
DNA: TGCAGCGTTGAAAGGCGGAATAACAATGAGCAGTTCTTC
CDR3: CSVERRNNNEQFF

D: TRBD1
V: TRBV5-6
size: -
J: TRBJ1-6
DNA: TGTGCCAGCAGCTGGGACAGGGGTCGTAATTCACCCCTCCACTTT
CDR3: CASSWDRGRNSPLHF

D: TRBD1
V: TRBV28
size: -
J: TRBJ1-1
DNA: TGTGCCAGCATTTCCGCCGACAGGGGCGGGACTGAAGCTTTCTTT
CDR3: CASISADRGGTEAFF

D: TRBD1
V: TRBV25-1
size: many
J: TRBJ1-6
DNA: TGTGCCAGCAGTGGCAGGGGGGATAATTCACCCCTCCACTTT
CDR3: CASSGRGDNSPLHF

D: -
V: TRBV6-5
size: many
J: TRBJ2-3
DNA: TGTGCCAGCAGTTATCGCGCCACGACTAGCACAGATACGCAGTATTTT
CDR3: CASSYRATTSTDTQYF

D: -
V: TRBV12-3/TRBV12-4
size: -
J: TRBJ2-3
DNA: TGTGCCAGCAGTCTTACCCCATCACTCGCTCTAAGCACAGATACGCAGTATTTT
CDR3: CASSLTPSLALSTDTQYF

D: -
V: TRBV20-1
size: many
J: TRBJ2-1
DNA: TGCAGTGTGCCCAAGGCGGGGGCCAAATGGTGGCAGTTCTTC
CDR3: CSVPKAGAKWWQFF

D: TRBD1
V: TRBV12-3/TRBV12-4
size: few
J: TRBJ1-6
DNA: TGTGCCAGCGGTAACAGGGGGGCTGATTCACCCCTCCACTTT
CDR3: CASGNRGADSPLHF

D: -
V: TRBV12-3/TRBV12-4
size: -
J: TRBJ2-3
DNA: TGTGCCAGCAGCATATCCGGGACTGGCACAGATACGCAGTATTTT
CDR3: CASSISGTGTDTQYF

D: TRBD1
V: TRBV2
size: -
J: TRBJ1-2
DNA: TGTGCCAGCAGTTCGGACAGGGTGGGCTATGGCTACACCTTC
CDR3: CASSSDRVGYGYTF

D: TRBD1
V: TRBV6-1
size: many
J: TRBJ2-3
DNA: TGTGCCAGCAGGGCGGACAGGGCCATTGGGGATACGCAGTATTTT
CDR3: CASRADRAIGDTQYF

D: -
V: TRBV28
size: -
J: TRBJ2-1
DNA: TGTGCCAGCAGACCTCGGGCGGACTCCTACAATGAGCAGTTCTTC
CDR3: CASRPRADSYNEQFF

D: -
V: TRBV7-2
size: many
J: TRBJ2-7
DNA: TGTGCCAGCAGCTTAGACTTCTACGAGCAGTACTTC
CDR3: CASSLDFYEQYF

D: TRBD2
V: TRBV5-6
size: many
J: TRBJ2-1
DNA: TGTGCCAGCAGCTTGTTGGGTCAGCGGGGGGGCCTCGAGGAGCAGTTCTTC
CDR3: CASSLLGQRGGLEEQFF

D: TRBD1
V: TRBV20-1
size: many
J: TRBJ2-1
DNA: TGCAGTGCTATCGACAGGGTCTCCTACAATGAGCAGTTCTTC
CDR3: CSAIDRVSYNEQFF